This T cell receptor (beta chain) was documented in a study of CD8+ T cells in alopecia areata. As for the study in general: It was oral tofacitinib, at 5 to 10 mg twice daily, that treated patients received. Findings and limits, study-wide: Scalp clonality dropped significantly under tofacitinib, as did expanded CD8+ top-100 clones.

The CDR3 has 14 residues. The V gene's germline CDR1 is SNHLY and CDR2 FYNNEI. V lost 6 bases, J lost 0 bases, and 9 bases lay in between. This clone has only a few counts. The antigen is unknown. As to treatment: oral pan-JAK inhibitor, 5-10 mg twice daily. The authors extracted RNA and reverse transcribed it into cDNA as the sequencing template. Produced via immunoSEQ multiplex PCR; TCRdb's table is partial and in-frame only. The table records 200,000 or so clones, approximately 40% of them present only once. The source was CD4+ T cells sorted from blood, collected at roughly week 36, from a patient treated with tofacitinib. This clonotype was obtained from a human donor with alopecia areata. V and J are TRBV2 and TRBJ1-3; D might be TRBD1 (5 bases). CDR3 DNA: TGTGCCAGCAGCCGGGGGAGCTCTGGAAACACCATATATTTT. This encodes CASSRGSSGNTIYF.